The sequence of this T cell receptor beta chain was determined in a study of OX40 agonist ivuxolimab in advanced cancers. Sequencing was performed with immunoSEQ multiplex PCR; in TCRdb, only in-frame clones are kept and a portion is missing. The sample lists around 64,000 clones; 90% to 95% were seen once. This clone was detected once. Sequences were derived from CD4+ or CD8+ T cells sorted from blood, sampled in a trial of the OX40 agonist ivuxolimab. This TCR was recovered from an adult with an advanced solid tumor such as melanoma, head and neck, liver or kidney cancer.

CDR3 sequence: CASSQGAIANTGELFF. The CDR3 DNA follows: TGCGCCAGCAGCCAAGGGGCGATTGCGAACACCGGGGAGCTGTTTTTT. V usage is TRBV4-3 and J usage is TRBJ2-2, with D unresolved. CDR1 LGHNA and CDR2 YSLEER come from the germline V gene. CDR3 length: 16 residues. The ends were cut back, 1 base at V and 0 bases at J, with 9 bases in the middle.